This T cell receptor (beta chain) was obtained from a study of blood T cell repertoires in COVID-19 (dated by TCRdb to 2020 to 2022). Looking at the study overall: Collaborator samples came from the United States, Italy and Spain and covered acute and convalescent phases of COVID-19. Sample metadata almost always included a de-identified subject ID, COVID-19 status, age in years and sex. Subjects who had been exposed to COVID-19, were actively infected with it, or had recovered from it provided the deeply sampled blood TCRbeta repertoires that made up the dataset. Where HLA class I and class II types were available, the types were taken from metadata supplied by the sample provider, not from assay-based typing. The prospective study material was composed of cDNA or gDNA derived from T cells, B-cell-depleted T cells, or PBMCs. The samples were drawn from two sources: the first 160 participants of the ongoing ImmuneRACE study, and fewer than 1,500 subjects contributed by 6 global collaborators. The repertoires were released in a freely available public database intended as a resource for research on the immune response to SARS-CoV-2.

Details on this clone: Its antigen is still unknown. Base quality data are lacking; no much larger clone is found one base away.

Whole blood was collected in K2EDTA tubes by collaborating institutions according to the institutions' own protocols. Collaborator samples were shipped for TCRbeta analysis as frozen whole blood, isolated PBMCs, or DNA extracted from either sample type. The CDR3 contains 13 residues, cysteine and phenylalanine counted. Only the CDR3 region is kept as DNA, spanning 39 bases read in frame from base 1. For CDR1 and CDR2, the germline V gene lists MNHEY and SVGAGI. The germline ends are 8 bases apart after V is trimmed by 2 bases and J by 9 bases. TCRbeta CDR3 regions were amplified from genomic DNA by means of the immunoSEQ Assay, a bias-controlled multiplex PCR. The published analysis was carried out like this. The number of nucleated cells in each sample was estimated by amplification of reference gene primers within the assay. Sequence reads were collapsed and filtered to measure the absolute abundance of every unique TCRbeta CDR3 rearrangement. For each sample, productive Simpson clonality was calculated as the square root of Simpson's diversity index over productive rearrangements. The table was pulled from immuneACCESS by TCRdb, which kept in-frame rearrangements only. Such tables lose some clones; where checked, under half of the loss comes from unresolved V genes, and the rest has no known cause. The D gene and trimming were derived from the DNA, and the V and J assignments and clone size from that table. Across this sample there are some 190,000 clones, with about 91% seen only once. The ten largest clones represent 1.5% of the sample.

The research as a whole found: Clinical and demographic metadata were provided uncurated, with the amount varying by source and participant.

Sequencing was performed on peripheral blood. This receptor was obtained from a man younger than 35 with active or convalescent COVID-19. The chain links TRBV6-5 with TRBJ1-6; the best D guess is TRBD1, with 5 bases matching. The nucleotide sequence reads as follows: TGTGCCAGCAGTTACGCAGGGATTTCACCCCTCCACTTT. The encoded protein is CASSYAGISPLHF.